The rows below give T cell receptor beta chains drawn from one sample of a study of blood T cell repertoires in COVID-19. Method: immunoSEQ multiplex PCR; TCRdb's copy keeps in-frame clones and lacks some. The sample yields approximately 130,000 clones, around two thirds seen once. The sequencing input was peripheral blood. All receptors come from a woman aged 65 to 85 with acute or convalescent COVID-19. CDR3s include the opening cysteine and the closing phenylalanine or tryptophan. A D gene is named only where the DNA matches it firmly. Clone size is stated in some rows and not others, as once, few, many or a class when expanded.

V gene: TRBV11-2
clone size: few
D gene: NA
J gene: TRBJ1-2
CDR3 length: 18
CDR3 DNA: TGTGCCAGCAGCTTAGATTTATACGAGGAACCCATTAACTATGGCTACACCTTC
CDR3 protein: CASSLDLYEEPINYGYTF

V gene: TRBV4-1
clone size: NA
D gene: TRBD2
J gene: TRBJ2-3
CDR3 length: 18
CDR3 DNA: TGCGCCAGCAGCCAAGCCCTGGGACTAGCGGGAGGGCAGGATACGCAGTATTTT
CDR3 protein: CASSQALGLAGGQDTQYF

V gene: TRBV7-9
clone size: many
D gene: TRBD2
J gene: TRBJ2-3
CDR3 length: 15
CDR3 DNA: TGTGCCAGCAGCTTCGCGTCGGGAGGGGGTGATACGCAGTATTTT
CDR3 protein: CASSFASGGGDTQYF

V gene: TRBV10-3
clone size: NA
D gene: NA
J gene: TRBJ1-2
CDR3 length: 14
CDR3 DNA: TGTGCCATCAGCCCAAGTCAGGGGAACTATGGCTACACCTTC
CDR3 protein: CAISPSQGNYGYTF

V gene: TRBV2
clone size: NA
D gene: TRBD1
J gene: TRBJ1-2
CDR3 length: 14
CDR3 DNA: TGTGCCAGCAGAGAAGGGACAGCTAACTATGGCTACACCTTC
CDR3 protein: CASREGTANYGYTF

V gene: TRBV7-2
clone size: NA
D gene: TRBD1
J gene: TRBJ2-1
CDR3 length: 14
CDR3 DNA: TGTGCCAGCAGCTCTGAGACAGGGCATCGTGAGCAGTTCTTC
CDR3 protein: CASSSETGHREQFF

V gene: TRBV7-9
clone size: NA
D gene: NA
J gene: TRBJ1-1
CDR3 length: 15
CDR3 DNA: TGTGCCAGCAGCTCCCGGGGGAGCCTGAACACTGAAGCTTTCTTT
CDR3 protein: CASSSRGSLNTEAFF

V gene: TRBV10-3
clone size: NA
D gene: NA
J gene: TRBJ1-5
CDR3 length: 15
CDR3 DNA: TGTGCCATCAGCCCCGCCGGGTCCGGTAGTCAGCCCCAGCATTTT
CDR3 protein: CAISPAGSGSQPQHF

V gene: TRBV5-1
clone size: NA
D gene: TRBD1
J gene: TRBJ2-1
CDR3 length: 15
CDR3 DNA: TGCGCCAGCAGCTTGGAAGGGGGCGCCTACAATGAGCAGTTCTTC
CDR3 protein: CASSLEGGAYNEQFF

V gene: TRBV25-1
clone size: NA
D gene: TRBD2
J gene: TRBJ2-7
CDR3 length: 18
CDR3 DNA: TGTGCCAGCAGTGCCAGACTAGCGGGTCCGAACCTCTCCTACGAGCAGTACTTC
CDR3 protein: CASSARLAGPNLSYEQYF

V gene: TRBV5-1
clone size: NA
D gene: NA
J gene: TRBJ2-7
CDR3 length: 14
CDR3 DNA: TGCGCCAGCAGCCCCCTTGGCATAAACTACGAGCAGTACTTC
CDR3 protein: CASSPLGINYEQYF

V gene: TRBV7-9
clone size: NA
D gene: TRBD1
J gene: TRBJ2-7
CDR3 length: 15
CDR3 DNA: TGTGCCAGCACCATCGGGGACAGGTCCACCTACGAGCAGTACTTC
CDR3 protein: CASTIGDRSTYEQYF

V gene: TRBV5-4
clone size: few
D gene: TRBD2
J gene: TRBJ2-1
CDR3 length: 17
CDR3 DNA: TGTGCCAGCAGCACCCGGAGGGCTAGCGGGAATTACAATGAGCAGTTCTTC
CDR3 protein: CASSTRRASGNYNEQFF

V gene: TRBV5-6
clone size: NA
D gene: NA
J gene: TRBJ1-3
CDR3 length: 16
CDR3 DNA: TGTGCCAGCAGCTTGGAACACCGATACTCTGGAAACACCATATATTTT
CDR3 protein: CASSLEHRYSGNTIYF

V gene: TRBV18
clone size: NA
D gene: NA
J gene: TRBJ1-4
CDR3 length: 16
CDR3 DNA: TGTGCCAGCTCACCACGCCAGGGGACGGCTAATGAAAAACTGTTTTTT
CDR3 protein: CASSPRQGTANEKLFF

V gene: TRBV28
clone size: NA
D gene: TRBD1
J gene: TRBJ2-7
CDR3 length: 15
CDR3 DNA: TGTGCCAGCAGCCGGCCGGGACAGGGATCCTACGAGCAGTACTTC
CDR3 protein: CASSRPGQGSYEQYF

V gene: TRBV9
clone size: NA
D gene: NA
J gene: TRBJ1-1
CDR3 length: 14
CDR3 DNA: TGTGCCAGCAGCGCCTTCTGGAGCAACACTGAAGCTTTCTTT
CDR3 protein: CASSAFWSNTEAFF

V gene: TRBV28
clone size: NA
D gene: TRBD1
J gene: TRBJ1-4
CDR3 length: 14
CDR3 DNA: TGTGCCAGCACCGCGACAGGGGGCAGCGAAAAACTGTTTTTT
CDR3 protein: CASTATGGSEKLFF

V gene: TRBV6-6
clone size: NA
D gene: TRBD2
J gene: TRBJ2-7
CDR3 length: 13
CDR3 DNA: TGTGCCAGCACCATCGGGGGGATCTACGAGCAGTACTTC
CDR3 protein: CASTIGGIYEQYF

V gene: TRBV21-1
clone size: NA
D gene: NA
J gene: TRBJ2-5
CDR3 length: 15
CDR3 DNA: TGTGCCAGCAGATCGGGGGAGGAGGGACAAGAGACCCAGTACTTC
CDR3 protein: CASRSGEEGQETQYF

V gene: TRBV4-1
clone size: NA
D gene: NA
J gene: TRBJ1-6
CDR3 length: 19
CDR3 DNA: TGCGCCAGCAGCCAAGATGGGTCGGACGGGAGCTCCTATAATTCACCCCTCCACTTT
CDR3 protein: CASSQDGSDGSSYNSPLHF

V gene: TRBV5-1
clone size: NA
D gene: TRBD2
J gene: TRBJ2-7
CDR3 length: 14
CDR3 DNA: TGCGCCAGCAGAGGACTAGCGGGAGGGGACGAGCAGTACTTC
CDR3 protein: CASRGLAGGDEQYF

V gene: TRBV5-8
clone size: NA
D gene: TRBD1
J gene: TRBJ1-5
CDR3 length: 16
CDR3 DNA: TGTGCCAGCAGCCGGATGACAGGGCGCAGCAATCAGCCCCAGCATTTT
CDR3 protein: CASSRMTGRSNQPQHF

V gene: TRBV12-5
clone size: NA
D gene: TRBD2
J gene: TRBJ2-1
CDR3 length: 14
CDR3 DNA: TGTGCTAGTGGTTTAGCGGGAGTCCGGAATGAGCAGTTCTTC
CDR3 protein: CASGLAGVRNEQFF

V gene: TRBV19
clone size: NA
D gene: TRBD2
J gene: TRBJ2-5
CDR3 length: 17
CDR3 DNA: TGTGCCAGTAGTAAAGCTGGCGGGAGATTGGGGCAAGAGACCCAGTACTTC
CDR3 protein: CASSKAGGRLGQETQYF

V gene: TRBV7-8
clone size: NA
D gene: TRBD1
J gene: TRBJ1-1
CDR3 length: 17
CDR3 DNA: TGTGCCAGCAGCCTTAGGGGGCAGGGCGAAATGAACACTGAAGCTTTCTTT
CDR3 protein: CASSLRGQGEMNTEAFF

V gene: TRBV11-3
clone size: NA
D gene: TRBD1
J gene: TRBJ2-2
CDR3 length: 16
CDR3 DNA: TGTGCCAGCAGTTCCCGGGACAGAGGAAACACCGGGGAGCTGTTTTTT
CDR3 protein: CASSSRDRGNTGELFF

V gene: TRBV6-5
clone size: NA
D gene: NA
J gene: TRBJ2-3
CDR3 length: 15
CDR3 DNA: TGTGCCAGCAGTTACTCGCGGGTACAAACAGATACGCAGTATTTT
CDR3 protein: CASSYSRVQTDTQYF

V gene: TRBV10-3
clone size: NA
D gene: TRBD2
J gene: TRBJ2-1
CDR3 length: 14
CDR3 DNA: TGTGCCATCAAAGGCGGGAGCTCCTACAATGAGCAGTTCTTC
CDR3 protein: CAIKGGSSYNEQFF

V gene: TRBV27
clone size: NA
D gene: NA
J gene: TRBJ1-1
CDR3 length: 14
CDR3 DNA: TGTGCCAGCGGACTCGCCGGGCGGAAAACTGAAGCTTTCTTT
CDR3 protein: CASGLAGRKTEAFF

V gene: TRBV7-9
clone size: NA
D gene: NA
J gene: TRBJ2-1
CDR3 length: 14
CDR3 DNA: TGTGCCAGCAGCTTAAGTCAGGGTTTAAATGAGCAGTTCTTC
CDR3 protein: CASSLSQGLNEQFF

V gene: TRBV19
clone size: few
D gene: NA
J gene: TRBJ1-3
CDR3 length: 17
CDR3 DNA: TGTGCCAGTAGACCATCAACAGGGCCGAGCTCTGGAAACACCATATATTTT
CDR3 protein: CASRPSTGPSSGNTIYF

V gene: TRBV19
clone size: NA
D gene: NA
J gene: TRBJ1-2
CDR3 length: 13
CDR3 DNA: TGTGCCAGTAGTATGCAGGAAAGCTATGGCTACACCTTC
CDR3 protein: CASSMQESYGYTF

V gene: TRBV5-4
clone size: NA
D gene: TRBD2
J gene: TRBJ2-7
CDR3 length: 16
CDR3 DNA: TGTGCCAGCAGACACGGGACTAGCGGGAGTTGGGACGAGCAGTACTTC
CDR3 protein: CASRHGTSGSWDEQYF

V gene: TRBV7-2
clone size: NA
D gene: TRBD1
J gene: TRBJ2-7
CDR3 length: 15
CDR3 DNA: TGTGCCAGCAGCTCGGACAGGGGGACCTCCTACGAGCAGTACTTC
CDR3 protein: CASSSDRGTSYEQYF

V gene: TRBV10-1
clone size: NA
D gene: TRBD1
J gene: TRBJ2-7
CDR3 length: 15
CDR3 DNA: TGCGCCAGCAGTGACTCAACAGGGGTCTTATACGAGCAGTACTTC
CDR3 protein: CASSDSTGVLYEQYF

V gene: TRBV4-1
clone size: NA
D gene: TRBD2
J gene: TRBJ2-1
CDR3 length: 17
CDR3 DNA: TGCGCCAGCAGCCAAGGGGCCCGCGGGAGGGCTGTAAGTGAGCAGTTCTTC
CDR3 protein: CASSQGARGRAVSEQFF